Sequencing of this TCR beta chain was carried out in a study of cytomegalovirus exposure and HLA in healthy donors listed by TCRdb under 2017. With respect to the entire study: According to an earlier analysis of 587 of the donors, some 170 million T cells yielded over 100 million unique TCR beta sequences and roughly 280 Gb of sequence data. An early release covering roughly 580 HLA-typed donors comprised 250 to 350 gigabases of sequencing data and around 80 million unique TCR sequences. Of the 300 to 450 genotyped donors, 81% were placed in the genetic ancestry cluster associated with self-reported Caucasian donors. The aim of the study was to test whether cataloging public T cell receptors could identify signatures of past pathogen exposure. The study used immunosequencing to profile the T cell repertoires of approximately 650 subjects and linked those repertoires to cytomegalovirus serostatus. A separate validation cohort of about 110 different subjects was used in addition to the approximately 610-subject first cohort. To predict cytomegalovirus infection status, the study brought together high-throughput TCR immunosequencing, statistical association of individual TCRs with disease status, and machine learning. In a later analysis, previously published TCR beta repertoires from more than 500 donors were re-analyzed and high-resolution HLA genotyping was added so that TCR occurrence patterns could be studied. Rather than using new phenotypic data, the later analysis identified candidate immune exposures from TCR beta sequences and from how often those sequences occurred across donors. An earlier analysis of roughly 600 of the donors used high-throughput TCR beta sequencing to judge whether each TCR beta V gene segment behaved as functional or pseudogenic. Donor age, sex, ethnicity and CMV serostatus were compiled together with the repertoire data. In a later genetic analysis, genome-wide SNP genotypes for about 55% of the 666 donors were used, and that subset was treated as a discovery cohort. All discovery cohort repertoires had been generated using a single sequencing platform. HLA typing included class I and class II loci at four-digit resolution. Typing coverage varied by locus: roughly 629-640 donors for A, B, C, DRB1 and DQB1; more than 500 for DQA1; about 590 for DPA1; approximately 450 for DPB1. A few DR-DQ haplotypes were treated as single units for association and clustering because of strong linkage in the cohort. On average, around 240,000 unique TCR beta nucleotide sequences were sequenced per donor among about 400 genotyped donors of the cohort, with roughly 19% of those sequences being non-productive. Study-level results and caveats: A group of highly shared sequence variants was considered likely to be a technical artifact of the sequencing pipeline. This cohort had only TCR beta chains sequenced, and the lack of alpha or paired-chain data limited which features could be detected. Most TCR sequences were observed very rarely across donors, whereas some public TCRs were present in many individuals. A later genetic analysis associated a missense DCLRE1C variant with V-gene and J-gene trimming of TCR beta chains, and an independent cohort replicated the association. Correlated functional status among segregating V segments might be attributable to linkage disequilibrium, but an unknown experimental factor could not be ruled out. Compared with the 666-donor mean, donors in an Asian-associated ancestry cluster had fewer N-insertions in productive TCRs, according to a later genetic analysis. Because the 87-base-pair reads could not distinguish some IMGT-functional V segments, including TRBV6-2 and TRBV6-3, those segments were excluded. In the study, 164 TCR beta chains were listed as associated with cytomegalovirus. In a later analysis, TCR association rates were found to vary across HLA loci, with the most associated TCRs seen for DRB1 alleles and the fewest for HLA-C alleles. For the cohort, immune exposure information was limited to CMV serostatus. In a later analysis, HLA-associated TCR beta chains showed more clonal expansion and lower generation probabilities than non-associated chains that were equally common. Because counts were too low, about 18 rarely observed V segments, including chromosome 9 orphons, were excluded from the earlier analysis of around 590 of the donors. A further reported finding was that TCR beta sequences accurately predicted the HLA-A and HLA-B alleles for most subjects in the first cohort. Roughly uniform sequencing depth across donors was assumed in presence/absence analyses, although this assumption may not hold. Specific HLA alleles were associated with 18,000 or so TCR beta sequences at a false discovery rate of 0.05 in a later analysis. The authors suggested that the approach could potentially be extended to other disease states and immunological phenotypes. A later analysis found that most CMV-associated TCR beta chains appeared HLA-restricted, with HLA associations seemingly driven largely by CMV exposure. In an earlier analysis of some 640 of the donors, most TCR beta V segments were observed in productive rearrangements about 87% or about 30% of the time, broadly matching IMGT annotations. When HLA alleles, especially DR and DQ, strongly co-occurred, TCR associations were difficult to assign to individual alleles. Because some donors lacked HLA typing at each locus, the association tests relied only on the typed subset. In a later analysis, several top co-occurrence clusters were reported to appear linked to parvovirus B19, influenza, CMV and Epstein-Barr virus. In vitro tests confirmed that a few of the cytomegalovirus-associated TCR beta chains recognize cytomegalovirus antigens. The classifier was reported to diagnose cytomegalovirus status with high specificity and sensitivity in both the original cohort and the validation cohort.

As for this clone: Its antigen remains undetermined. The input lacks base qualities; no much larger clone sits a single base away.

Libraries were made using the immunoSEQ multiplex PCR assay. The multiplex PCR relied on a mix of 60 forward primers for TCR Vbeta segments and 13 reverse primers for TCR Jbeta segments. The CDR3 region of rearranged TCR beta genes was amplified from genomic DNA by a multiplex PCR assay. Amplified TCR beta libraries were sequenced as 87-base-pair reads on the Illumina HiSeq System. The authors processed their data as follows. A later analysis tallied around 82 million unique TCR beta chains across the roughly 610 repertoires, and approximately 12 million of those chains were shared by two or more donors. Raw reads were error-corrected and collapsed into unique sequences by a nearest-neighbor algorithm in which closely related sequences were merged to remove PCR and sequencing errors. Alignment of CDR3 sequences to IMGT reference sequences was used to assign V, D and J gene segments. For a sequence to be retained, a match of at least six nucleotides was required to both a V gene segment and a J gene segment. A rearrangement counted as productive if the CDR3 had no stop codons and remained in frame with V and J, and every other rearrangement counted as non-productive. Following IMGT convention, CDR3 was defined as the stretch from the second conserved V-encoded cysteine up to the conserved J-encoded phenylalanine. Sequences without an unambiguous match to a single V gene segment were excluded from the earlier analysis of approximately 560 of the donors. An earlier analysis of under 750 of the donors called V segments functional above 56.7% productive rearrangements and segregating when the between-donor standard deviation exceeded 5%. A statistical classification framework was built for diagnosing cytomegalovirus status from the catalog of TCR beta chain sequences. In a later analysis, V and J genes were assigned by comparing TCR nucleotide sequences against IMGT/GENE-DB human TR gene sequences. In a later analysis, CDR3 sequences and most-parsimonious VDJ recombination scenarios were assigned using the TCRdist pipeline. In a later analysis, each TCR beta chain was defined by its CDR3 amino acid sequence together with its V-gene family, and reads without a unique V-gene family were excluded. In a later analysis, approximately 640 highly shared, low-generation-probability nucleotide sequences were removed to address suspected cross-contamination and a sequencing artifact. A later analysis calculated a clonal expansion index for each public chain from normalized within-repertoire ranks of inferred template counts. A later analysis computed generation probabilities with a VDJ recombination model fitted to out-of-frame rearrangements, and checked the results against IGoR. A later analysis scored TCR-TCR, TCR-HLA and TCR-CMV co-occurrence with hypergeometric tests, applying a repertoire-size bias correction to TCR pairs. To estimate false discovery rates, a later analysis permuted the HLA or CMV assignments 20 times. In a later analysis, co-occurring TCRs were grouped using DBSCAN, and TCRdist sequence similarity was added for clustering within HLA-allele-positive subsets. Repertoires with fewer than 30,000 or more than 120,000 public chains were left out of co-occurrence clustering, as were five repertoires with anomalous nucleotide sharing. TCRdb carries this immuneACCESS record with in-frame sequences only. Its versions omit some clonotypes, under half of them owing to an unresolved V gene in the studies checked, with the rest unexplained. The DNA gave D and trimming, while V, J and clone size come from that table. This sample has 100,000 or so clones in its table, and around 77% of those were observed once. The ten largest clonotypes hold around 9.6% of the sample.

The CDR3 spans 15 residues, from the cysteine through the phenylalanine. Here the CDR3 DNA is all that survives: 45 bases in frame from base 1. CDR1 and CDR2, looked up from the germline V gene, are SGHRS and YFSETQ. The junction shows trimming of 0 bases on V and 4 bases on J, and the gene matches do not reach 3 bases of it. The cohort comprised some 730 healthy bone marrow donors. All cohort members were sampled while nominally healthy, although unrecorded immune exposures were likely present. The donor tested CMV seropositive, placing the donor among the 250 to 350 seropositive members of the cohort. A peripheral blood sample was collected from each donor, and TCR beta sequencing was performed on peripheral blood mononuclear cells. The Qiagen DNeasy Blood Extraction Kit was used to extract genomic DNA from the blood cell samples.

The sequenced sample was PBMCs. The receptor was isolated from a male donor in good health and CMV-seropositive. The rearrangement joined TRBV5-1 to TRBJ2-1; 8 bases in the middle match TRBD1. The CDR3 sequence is CASSLAGTGYNEQFF. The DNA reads TGCGCCAGCAGCTTGGCCGGGACAGGATACAATGAGCAGTTCTTC.